The 12 T cell receptor beta chains reported below all come from one sample, sequenced in a study of blood T cell repertoires in COVID-19. The assay was immunoSEQ multiplex PCR, and TCRdb's table has in-frame clones only and misses some. The table records about 65,000 clones, 65% to 85% of them present only once. The specimen was peripheral blood. These receptors all come from a human donor in a cohort sampled during active COVID-19.

This chain links TRBV7-9 with TRBJ2-7; D is unclear. The CDR3 covers 14 residues. From germline, CDR1 is SEHNR and CDR2 FQNEAQ (reference sequence). V shed 2 bases and J shed 6 bases, with 14 bases lying between them. The CDR3 bases are TGTGCCAGCAGCTTATCAGGAACCCCTGGCGAGCAGTACTTC. Its translation is CASSLSGTPGEQYF. Using reference TRBV7-9 and TRBJ2-7 for the parts outside the CDR3, the full variable domain is DTGVSQNPRHKITKRGQNVTFRCDPISEHNRLYWYRQTLGQGPEFLTYFQNEAQLEKSRLLSDRFSAERPKGSFSTLEIQRTEQGDSAMYLCASSLSGTPGEQYFGPGTRLTVT.

J is TRBJ1-2 and V is TRBV6-1; D unresolved. The germline V and J ends were trimmed by 2 bases and 6 bases, with 13 bases remaining between them. This CDR3 is built from 14 residues. CDR1 MNHNS and CDR2 SASEGT come from the germline V gene. CDR3 coding DNA: TGTGCCAGCAGTGAACCAGGCTTGAGTGATGGCTACACCTTC. Protein sequence: CASSEPGLSDGYTF.

The table lists this clone with a count of one. The chain couples TRBV6-6 to TRBJ1-2; D might be TRBD1 (5 bases). The V gene lost 4 bases and the J gene lost 0 bases, with 12 bases spanning the gap. The germline CDR1 and CDR2 sequences are MNHNY and SVGAGI (reference sequence). The CDR3 has 15 amino acids. This CDR3 is CASSFTGQANYGYTF. CDR3 nucleotide sequence: TGTGCCAGCAGTTTCACAGGACAAGCTAACTATGGCTACACCTTC.

This clone has a single count. The chain recombines TRBV5-1 with TRBJ1-1; TRBD1 aligns across 8 bases. V lost 8 bases, J lost 4 bases, and 7 bases stayed unmatched. Looked up from germline, CDR1 is SGHRS and CDR2 is YFSETQ. This CDR3 contains 13 residues. The CDR3 reads CASDRGGGTEAFF. The CDR3 bases are TGCGCCAGTGACAGGGGTGGAGGCACTGAAGCTTTCTTT.

This clone was counted only a few times. V usage is TRBV30 and J usage is TRBJ1-1; weak D call: TRBD1 (5 bases). V dropped 3 bases and J dropped 2 bases, with 22 bases sitting between them. Per the germline V gene, CDR1 is GTSNPN and CDR2 is SVGIG (reference sequence). The CDR3 is made up of 17 amino acids. The CDR3 DNA reads TGTGCCTGGAGGCCCCGAGGATTCAGGGCCTTAAACACTGAAGCTTTCTTT. It codes for CAWRPRGFRALNTEAFF.

The chain joins TRBV5-1 to TRBJ1-2; 10 nucleotides agree with TRBD1. The CDR3 is 15 amino acids. Germline lookup yields CDR1 SGHRS and CDR2 YFSETQ. The V segment lost 3 bases and the J segment 10 bases; nucleotides outside the gene matches: 12. The CDR3 nucleotides read TGCGCCAGCAGCTGGGGACAGGGGCTTCGGGAGGCCTACACCTTC. It specifies CASSWGQGLREAYTF. The complete variable domain, with remaining parts taken from reference TRBV5-1 and TRBJ1-2, reads KAGVTQTPRYLIKTRGQQVTLSCSPISGHRSVSWYQQTPGQGLQFLFEYFSETQRNKGNFPGRFSGRQFSNSRSEMNVSTLELGDSALYLCASSWGQGLREAYTFGSGTRLTVV.

The rearrangement uses TRBV5-1 and TRBJ2-7, with D possibly matching TRBD1 (6 bases). Germline V gives CDR1 SGHRS, CDR2 YFSETQ. The CDR3 spans 13 residues. The V gene lost 4 bases and the J gene lost 5 bases, with 13 bases spanning the gap. CDR3 region: CASSLGHPNEQYF. For the CDR3, the DNA is TGCGCCAGCAGCCTGGGACACCCCAACGAGCAGTACTTC.

The rearrangement joins TRBV19 to TRBJ1-5; D is possibly TRBD1 (6 bases). The germline V and J ends were trimmed by 7 bases and 0 bases, with 10 bases remaining between them. The CDR3 is 14 residues long. Germline CDR1 and CDR2: LNHDA and SQIVND (reference sequence). CDR3 DNA sequence: TGTGCCAGTAACGACAGGTATAGCAATCAGCCCCAGCATTTT. Residues: CASNDRYSNQPQHF.

This chain uses TRBV5-1 with TRBJ1-2; 8 nucleotides line up with TRBD1. The V gene end was trimmed by 4 bases and the J gene end by 6 bases; junction bases not matched to a gene: 8. The germline gives CDR1 SGHRS, CDR2 YFSETQ. This CDR3 is built from 14 residues. CDR3 in amino acids: CASSPDREIDGYTF. The CDR3 DNA reads TGCGCCAGCAGCCCGGACAGGGAGATCGATGGCTACACCTTC. Supplemented by reference TRBV5-1 and TRBJ1-2, the full variable domain reads KAGVTQTPRYLIKTRGQQVTLSCSPISGHRSVSWYQQTPGQGLQFLFEYFSETQRNKGNFPGRFSGRQFSNSRSEMNVSTLELGDSALYLCASSPDREIDGYTFGSGTRLTVV.

This chain links TRBV5-4 with TRBJ2-7; D is possibly TRBD1 (5 bases). Germline-derived CDR1 and CDR2 are SGHNT and YYREEE (reference sequence). Trimming took 1 base from V and 6 from J, leaving 14 bases between them. The CDR3 length is 14 residues. CDR3 DNA: TGTGCCAGCAGCTTGAGGCAGGGTAGTCGCGAGCAGTACTTC. Encoded protein: CASSLRQGSREQYF.

V is TRBV27 and J is TRBJ2-5; a possible D gene is TRBD2 (7 bases). The germline CDR1 and CDR2 sequences are MNHEY and SMNVEV (reference sequence). The CDR3 is made up of 16 amino acids. The V end lost 5 bases, the J end lost 7 bases, and 23 bases lay between the germline ends. CDR3 region: CASSGLGGRRTGTQYF. CDR3 nucleotide sequence: TGTGCCAGCAGTGGGCTGGGGGGGCGGCGGACTGGGACCCAGTACTTC.

The chain is built from TRBV27 and TRBJ2-3; 15 bases agree with TRBD2. V lost 0 bases to trimming and J lost 4 bases; unmatched junction nucleotides: 14. The germline V gene has CDR1 MNHEY and CDR2 SMNVEV (reference sequence). The CDR3 runs 21 residues. The CDR3 protein is CASSLSPGTSGGSRAADTQYF. CDR3 DNA: TGTGCCAGCAGTTTATCTCCCGGGACTAGCGGGGGGTCAAGGGCGGCAGATACGCAGTATTTT.